The 20 T cell receptor beta chains presented below share a single source sample, sequenced in a study of T cell repertoires in cytomegalovirus infection. From the reads, TCRdb called clonotypes with MiXCR, one entry per CDR3 protein. The repertoire has about 740,000 distinct CDR3 sequences, roughly 36% of them found once; the top ten carry about 2.8%. Sequencing input: PBMCs. These receptors all come from a human donor in good health (CMV status not recorded). Some clones in this sample may be carry-over from other donors' samples.

This clonotype was counted between two and nine times. This chain links TRBV20-1 with TRBJ2-1; perhaps TRBD1 as D (6 bases). CDR1 is DFQATT and CDR2 is SNEGSKA in the germline V gene (reference sequence). The V gene lost 3 bases and the J gene lost 4 bases, with 16 bases spanning the gap. This CDR3 is built from 15 residues. The CDR3 coding sequence is TGCAGTGCTAGGGAGACAGGAGGCCGTTACAATGAGCAGTTCTTC. Translation gives CSARETGGRYNEQFF.

The V call is TRBV5-1, the J call TRBJ2-1; 8 bases agree with TRBD2. This CDR3 is 14 amino acids long. Germline V gives CDR1 SGHRS, CDR2 YFSETQ. The V segment lost 7 bases and the J segment 5 bases; nucleotides outside the gene matches: 8. The CDR3 region is CASSGTRSDNEQFF. As DNA, the CDR3 is TGCGCCAGCTCTGGGACTAGATCGGACAATGAGCAGTTCTTC. The whole variable domain, filled in from reference TRBV5-1 and TRBJ2-1, reads KAGVTQTPRYLIKTRGQQVTLSCSPISGHRSVSWYQQTPGQGLQFLFEYFSETQRNKGNFPGRFSGRQFSNSRSEMNVSTLELGDSALYLCASSGTRSDNEQFFGPGTRLTVL.

This chain joins TRBV19 and TRBJ2-7, with 9 bases fitting TRBD2. J lost 6 bases, V lost 8 bases, and 8 bases had no gene match. Germline assignment: CDR1 LNHDA and CDR2 SQIVND (reference sequence). The CDR3 extends over 13 amino acids. CDR3 nucleotide sequence: TGTGCCAGTTTAGCGGGAGAAGGCCTCGAGCAGTACTTC. Translated, it gives CASLAGEGLEQYF.

This CDR3 reads CASSLSLAGGGEQFF. CDR3 nucleotide sequence: TGTGCCAGCAGCTTAAGTCTAGCGGGAGGTGGAGAGCAGTTCTTC. The genes are TRBV7-6 and TRBJ2-1, with 11 bases aligning to TRBD2. Germline V gene sequence: CDR1 SGHVS, CDR2 FNYEAQ. This CDR3 comprises 15 residues. V shed 2 bases and J 10 bases; nucleotides not matched to a gene: 7.

The V and J genes are TRBV2 and TRBJ1-2; unclear D gene. V was shortened by 8 bases and J by 5 bases, with 12 bases between the two germline ends. The CDR3 sequence is 12 residues long. CDR1 is SNHLY and CDR2 is FYNNEI in the germline V gene. CDR3 protein: CASYPGKYGYTF. The CDR3 nucleotides read TGTGCCAGCTATCCGGGAAAGTATGGCTACACCTTC.

The chain has TRBV5-8 and TRBJ2-7; D remains ambiguous. In germline, CDR1 is SGHTS, CDR2 YDEGEE. The CDR3 runs to 15 residues. The V gene lost 0 bases and the J gene lost 2 bases, with 12 bases spanning the gap. CDR3 sequence: CASSLVSGSTYEQYF. CDR3 nucleotides: TGTGCCAGCAGCTTGGTGTCGGGCTCTACCTACGAGCAGTACTTC. Full variable domain (remainder filled in from reference TRBV5-8 and TRBJ2-7): EAGVTQSPTHLIKTRGQQATLRCSPISGHTSVYWYQQALGLGLQFLLWYDEGEERNRGNFPPRFSGRQFPNYSSELNVNALELEDSALYLCASSLVSGSTYEQYFGPGTRLTVT.

This clonotype appeared many times. The chain couples TRBV7-2 to TRBJ1-2; 9 bases agree with TRBD1. This CDR3 has 16 amino acids. Per the germline V gene, CDR1 is SGHTA and CDR2 is FQGNSA. After removal of 3 bases from V and 7 bases from J, the junction contained 12 bases not matched to a gene. DNA for the CDR3: TGTGCCAGCAGCTTCGAGACAGGGGGGAATTTAGGTGGCTACACCTTC. It codes for CASSFETGGNLGGYTF.

V and J are TRBV10-3 and TRBJ2-2; D is unclear. Looked up from germline, CDR1 is ENHRY and CDR2 is SYGVKD. CDR3 length equals 15 residues. V was cut by 2 bases and J by 4 bases, with 11 bases left in between. CDR3 protein: CAISETAISTGELFF. CDR3 in DNA: TGTGCCATCAGTGAGACGGCTATCAGCACCGGGGAGCTGTTTTTT.

J is TRBJ1-6 and V is TRBV28, with D possibly being TRBD1 (5 bases). V shed 4 bases and J shed 8 bases, with 15 bases lying between them. Germline CDR1 is MDHEN and CDR2 is SYDVKM. The CDR3 sequence is 15 residues long. In DNA form, the CDR3 reads TGTGCCAGCAGTTCGGAAGGCCAGGGTCATTCACCCCTCCACTTT. Translated: CASSSEGQGHSPLHF.

The gene calls are TRBV11-2 and TRBJ2-2, with D unresolved. V was shortened by 5 bases and J by 1 base, with 8 bases between the two germline ends. Germline CDR1 and CDR2: SGHAT and FQNNGV. CDR3 length: 14 residues. DNA for the CDR3: TGTGCCAGCAGCCGGATACTGAACACCGGGGAGCTGTTTTTT. Amino acids: CASSRILNTGELFF.

V gene TRBV30 combines with J gene TRBJ1-5; D is possibly TRBD1 (5 bases). The CDR3 is 15 amino acids. Per germline, CDR1 GTSNPN and CDR2 SVGIG (reference sequence). V was clipped by 0 bases and J by 6 bases, with 15 bases between them. The DNA of the CDR3 is TGTGCCTGGAGTGTACTCCCAGGGCACGGTCAGCCCCAGCATTTT. Residues: CAWSVLPGHGQPQHF.

Judged by abundance, this clonotype is medium-sized (0.01 to 0.1%). The chain links TRBV7-2 to TRBJ2-7; D gene uncertain. The CDR3 covers 15 residues. V was clipped by 1 base and J by 3 bases, with 13 bases between them. Germline lookup yields CDR1 SGHTA and CDR2 FQGNSA. The CDR3 is CASSLELQGGYEQYF. CDR3 DNA: TGTGCCAGCAGCTTAGAGTTGCAAGGCGGCTACGAGCAGTACTTC.

This clonotype was counted between two and nine times. The chain combines TRBV7-8 with TRBJ2-5; TRBD2 aligns across 8 bases. Trimming removed 5 bases from V and 1 base from J; junction bases left unmatched: 15. Germline V lookup: CDR1 SGHVS, CDR2 FQNEAQ. This CDR3 has 18 residues. CDR3 bases: TGTGCCAGCAGCCGAAGCTCCTATAGCGGGGTCTCCCAAGAGACCCAGTACTTC. This encodes CASSRSSYSGVSQETQYF. The full variable domain, rest sourced from reference TRBV7-8 and TRBJ2-5, is GAGVSQSPRYKVAKRGQDVALRCDPISGHVSLFWYQQALGQGPEFLTYFQNEAQLDKSGLPSDRFFAERPEGSVSTLKIQRTQQEDSAVYLCASSRSSYSGVSQETQYFGPGTRLLVL.

The chain combines TRBV4-2 with TRBJ2-7, with D possibly being TRBD2 (6 bases). Per the germline V gene, CDR1 is LGHNA and CDR2 is YNFKEQ. Trimming cost V 2 bases and J 0 bases, with 20 bases left between them. The CDR3 runs 18 residues. The CDR3 is CASSQPGEERPSSYEQYF. CDR3 DNA sequence: TGTGCCAGCAGCCAACCGGGGGAGGAGCGTCCGAGCTCCTACGAGCAGTACTTC.

This clonotype was recorded a few times. V and J are TRBV7-2 and TRBJ1-4; D remains unclear. Germline V gene data show CDR1 as SGHTA and CDR2 as FQGNSA. V shed 5 bases and J shed 5 bases, with 18 bases lying between them. CDR3 length: 16 residues. The CDR3: CASSTPLGRANEKLFF. The CDR3 nucleotides read TGTGCCAGCAGCACCCCGCTGGGGAGGGCAAATGAAAAACTGTTTTTT.

The rearrangement links TRBV6-5 to TRBJ1-2, with D maybe TRBD1 (6 bases). Trimming removed 0 bases from V and 2 bases from J, with 19 bases in between. Germline V lookup: CDR1 MNHEY, CDR2 SVGAGI. The length of the CDR3 is 18 residues. CDR3 residues: CASSYSTTVGGGNYGYTF. DNA of the CDR3: TGTGCCAGCAGTTACTCGACCACTGTTGGGGGGGGCAACTATGGCTACACCTTC.

The gene calls are TRBV6-5 and TRBJ1-3; TRBD1 aligns across 7 bases. The CDR3 loop spans 16 amino acids. Germline CDR1 MNHEY, CDR2 SVGAGI. Germline trimming cut 6 bases from V and 0 bases from J; bases unmatched to any gene: 8. The CDR3 protein is CASSLATGVSGNTIYF. DNA for the CDR3: TGTGCCAGCAGCTTAGCCACAGGGGTCTCTGGAAACACCATATATTTT.

The genes are TRBV6-4 and TRBJ2-2; D not certain. Looked up from germline, CDR1 is MRHNA and CDR2 is SNTAGT. The CDR3 length is 17 residues. V lost 0 bases and J lost 2, with 13 bases in between. The CDR3 DNA is TGTGCCAGCAGTGACTCGAGAGACAAACCTAACACCGGGGAGCTGTTTTTT. Protein: CASSDSRDKPNTGELFF.

In the case of this clonotype: A much larger clone lies a single base off, so this may be a read error. This rearrangement joins TRBV7-9 to TRBJ2-1; 12 bases align to TRBD2. Germline loops: CDR1 SEHNR, CDR2 FQNEAQ (reference sequence). The length of the CDR3 is 18 residues. This CDR3 is CASSRTSGVVSSSNEQFF. CDR3 in DNA: TGTGCCAGCAGCCGGACTAGCGGGGTCGTCAGCTCCTCCAATGAGCAGTTCTTC.

J is TRBJ2-2 and V is TRBV6-1, with TRBD1 as a possible D gene (5 bases). The germline gives CDR1 MNHNS, CDR2 SASEGT. V dropped 4 bases and J dropped 5 bases, with 14 bases sitting between them. This CDR3 contains 15 residues. The CDR3, as DNA: TGTGCCAGCAGTGTGAGTCTGGGGCGGACCGGGGAGCTGTTTTTT. It translates to CASSVSLGRTGELFF.